Sequencing of this T cell receptor beta chain was carried out in a study of CD8 T cells in Susac syndrome. Negative isolation was used for CD8+ and CD4+ T cells, and FACS enrichment was applied to TEMRA cells. Study-wide results and limits: The number of individuals included in the study's TCR sequencing and HLA analysis was acknowledged as relatively small.

Germline values: CDR1 SGDLS, CDR2 YYNGEE. The CDR3 consists of 15 residues. The ends were cut back, 0 bases at V and 2 bases at J, with 11 bases in the middle. RNA was extracted with the RNeasy kit, and a quantity of roughly 0.5 to 1 ug was reverse transcribed using random hexamers. Amplification of TCR beta CDR3 used immunoSEQ multiplex PCR across 54 Vbeta and 13 Jbeta. TCRdb reanalysed the immunoSEQ multiplex PCR reads using MiXCR and keeps one entry per CDR3 protein. The table has more than 65,000 distinct CDR3 sequences, around 96% seen once; the top ten hold 0.45% to 0.65%. To note about this clonotype: Its antigen is not known.

The material sequenced was CD8+ T cells from PBMCs. This chain uses TRBV9 with TRBJ1-2; D remains unclear. This clonotype originated in a human donor with multiple sclerosis. CDR3 sequence (DNA): TGTGCCAGCAGCGTAGCTGCGGCACCCAACTATGGCTACACCTTC. It yields the protein CASSVAAAPNYGYTF.